This T cell receptor beta chain came from a study of blood T cell repertoires in COVID-19. Study information: COVID-19 samples, acute and convalescent, were from the United States, Italy and Spain.

CDR1 is WSHSY, CDR2 SAAADI, per germline. J lost 2 bases, V lost 6 bases, and 4 bases had no gene match. This CDR3 is built from 13 residues. Profiling relied on immunoSEQ multiplex PCR, and the TCRdb table lists in-frame clones only, not all of them. This sample has around 140,000 clones; under 90% occur once, and the top ten carry roughly 8.1%. Sequencing used peripheral blood. The TCR sequence derives from an older woman with active or convalescent COVID-19. V usage is TRBV10-2 and J usage is TRBJ2-7, with 7 nucleotides matching TRBD2. The CDR3 protein is CASRISGTYEQYF. The CDR3, as DNA: TGCGCCAGCAGAATAAGCGGGACCTACGAGCAGTACTTC.